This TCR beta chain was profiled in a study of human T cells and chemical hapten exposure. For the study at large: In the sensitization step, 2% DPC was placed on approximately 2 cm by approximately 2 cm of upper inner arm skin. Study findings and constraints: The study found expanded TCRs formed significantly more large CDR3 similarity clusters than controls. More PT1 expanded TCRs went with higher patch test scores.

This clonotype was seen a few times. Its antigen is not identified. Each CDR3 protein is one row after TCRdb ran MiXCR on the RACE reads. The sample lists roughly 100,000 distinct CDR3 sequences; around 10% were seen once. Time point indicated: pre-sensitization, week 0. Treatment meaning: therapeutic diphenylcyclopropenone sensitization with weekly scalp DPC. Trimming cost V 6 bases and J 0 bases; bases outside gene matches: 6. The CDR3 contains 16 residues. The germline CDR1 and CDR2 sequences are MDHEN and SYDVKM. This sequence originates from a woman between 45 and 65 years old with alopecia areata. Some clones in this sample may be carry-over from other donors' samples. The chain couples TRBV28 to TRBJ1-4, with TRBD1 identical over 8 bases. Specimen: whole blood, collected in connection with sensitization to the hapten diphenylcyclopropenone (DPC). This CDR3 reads CASSSQGQATNEKLFF. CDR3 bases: TGTGCCAGCAGCTCCCAGGGACAGGCAACTAATGAAAAACTGTTTTTT. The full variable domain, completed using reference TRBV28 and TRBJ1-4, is DVKVTQSSRYLVKRTGEKVFLECVQDMDHENMFWYRQDPGLGLRLIYFSYDVKMKEKGDIPEGYSVSREKKERFSLILESASTNQTSMYLCASSSQGQATNEKLFFGSGTQLSVL.